The 23 T cell receptor beta chains given below trace back to one sample, sequenced in a study of post-analysis software for immune sequencing data. Study results and limitations: Roughly five TRBV segments occurring more often in patients than controls included TRBV5-6, TRBV5-1 and TRBV20-1.

Sequencing libraries made from TCR beta cDNA carried unique molecular identifiers. TCRdb fed the PCR reads into MiXCR, producing one record per CDR3 protein. The data show roughly 800,000 distinct CDR3 sequences, with approximately 30% seen just once and approximately 0.6% held by the top ten. These receptors lack a known antigen. Sequences were obtained from blood. Every receptor here comes from a girl aged 5-17 years with multiple sclerosis.

The chain links TRBV13 to TRBJ1-4, with 8 bases that match TRBD1. Germline V gene lookup returns CDR1 PRHDT and CDR2 FYEKMQ (reference sequence). V lost 3 bases, J lost 8 bases, and 5 bases stayed unmatched. The CDR3 contains 14 residues. Here the CDR3 DNA reads TGTGCCAGCAGCTTGCAGGGGGCAAGGGAAAAACTGTTTTTT. This sequence encodes CASSLQGAREKLFF.

This clonotype was seen repeatedly, ten times or more. The chain carries TRBV28 and TRBJ2-3, with D perhaps matching TRBD1 (6 bases). The germline V and J ends were trimmed by 6 bases and 0 bases, with 13 bases remaining between them. Per the germline V gene, CDR1 is MDHEN and CDR2 is SYDVKM. This CDR3 spans 15 amino acids. CDR3 bases: TGTGCCAGCAGCCTGACAGGACTCAGCACAGATACGCAGTATTTT. Translated: CASSLTGLSTDTQYF.

This clonotype was seen more than once but under ten times. This chain links TRBV24-1 with TRBJ2-3, with D tentatively TRBD1 or TRBD2 (5 bases each). This CDR3 region has 14 residues. Trimming cost V 2 bases and J 5 bases, with 10 bases left between them. Germline CDR1 KGHDR, CDR2 SFDVKD. The CDR3 sequence: CATSDSGTGDTQYF. The CDR3 nucleotides are TGTGCCACCAGTGATTCAGGGACCGGAGATACGCAGTATTTT.

There are many counts of this clonotype. The CDR3 DNA is TGCAGCGTGGGACTAGCGGGAGTGGGTGAGCAGTTCTTC. This encodes CSVGLAGVGEQFF. The chain recombines TRBV29-1 with TRBJ2-1, with 14 bases that match TRBD2. CDR1 is SQVTM, CDR2 ANQGSEA, per germline. CDR3 length: 13 residues. The V and J ends lost 6 bases and 9 bases, in that order; junction bases with no gene match: 4.

The table lists this clonotype with a few counts. One junction end disagrees with the germline gene, perhaps due to a read error. The rearrangement links TRBV7-9 to TRBJ2-1; possibly TRBD1 for D (6 bases). The CDR3 runs to 12 residues. Germline V gene data show CDR1 as SEHNR and CDR2 as FQNEAQ (reference sequence). CDR3 coding DNA: TGTGCCAGCAGGACAGGTAAAGATGAGCGGTTCTTC. As protein: CASRTGKDERFF.

There are a few counts of this clonotype. This sequence joins TRBV20-1 and TRBJ2-4; D not resolved. Germline CDR1 reads DFQATT; CDR2 reads SNEGSKA (reference sequence). With 0 bases removed from V and 4 bases from J, the gap between germline ends came to 10 bases. CDR3 size: 14 residues. CDR3 DNA sequence: TGCAGTGCTAGAGATCGCCAGGCGAAAAACATTCAGTACTTC. Translated, it gives CSARDRQAKNIQYF.

This clonotype has more than one count but fewer than ten. The chain couples TRBV12-3 or TRBV12-4 to TRBJ2-6; D uncertain. The CDR3 extends over 14 amino acids. V was clipped by 3 bases and J by 5 bases, with 8 bases between them. The CDR3 here is CASSLVMRANVLTF. CDR3 nucleotides: TGTGCCAGCAGTTTGGTGATGAGGGCCAACGTCCTGACTTTC.

J is TRBJ2-2 and V is TRBV20-1, with 11 bases aligning to TRBD2. The CDR3 consists of 16 residues. Per germline, CDR1 DFQATT and CDR2 SNEGSKA (reference sequence). J lost 7 bases, V lost 0 bases, and 7 bases had no gene match. The CDR3, as DNA: TGCAGTGCTAGAGATAAGGCTAGCGGGAGGCTCGGGGAGCTGTTTTTT. It codes for CSARDKASGRLGELFF.

This clonotype showed up just a few times. The CDR3 DNA sequence: TGTGCCAGCAGCCAGGAGACAGGGCGCAATGAGCAGTTCTTC. Translating it yields CASSQETGRNEQFF. The V gene is TRBV3-1, the J gene TRBJ2-1, with 7 bases that match TRBD1. CDR1 and CDR2 (germline): LGHDT, YNNKEL (reference sequence). The CDR3 consists of 14 residues. Trimming cost V 3 bases and J 6 bases; bases outside gene matches: 5.

This clonotype has only a few counts. The rearrangement joins TRBV5-5 to TRBJ2-1; D possibly corresponds to TRBD2 (5 bases). V gave up 4 bases and J gave up 1 base, with 12 bases separating them. This CDR3 has 15 amino acids. Germline V gene data show CDR1 as SGHKS and CDR2 as YYEKEE (reference sequence). In DNA, the CDR3 is TGTGCCAGCAGCCCCTGGCGGGCGTCCTACAATGAGCAGTTCTTC. It codes for CASSPWRASYNEQFF. The full variable domain, rest sourced from reference TRBV5-5 and TRBJ2-1, is DAGVTQSPTHLIKTRGQQVTLRCSPISGHKSVSWYQQVLGQGPQFIFQYYEKEERGRGNFPDRFSARQFPNYSSELNVNALLLGDSALYLCASSPWRASYNEQFFGPGTRLTVL.

This clonotype was recorded many times. The chain carries TRBV29-1 and TRBJ2-7; TRBD2 agrees at 7 bases. Unmatched junction bases numbered 7, after V lost 5 bases and J lost 3 bases. This CDR3 is 13 amino acids long. Germline V CDR1 and CDR2: SQVTM, ANQGSEA. The DNA for the CDR3 is TGCAGCGTTTTCCGTTGGGGGGGCTACGAGCAGTACTTC. Translated: CSVFRWGGYEQYF.

A few counts support this clonotype. The chain couples TRBV29-1 to TRBJ2-6; no firm D call. CDR1 SQVTM and CDR2 ANQGSEA come from the germline V gene. This CDR3 spans 13 amino acids. V dropped 5 bases and J dropped 13 bases, with 18 bases sitting between them. As DNA, the CDR3 is TGCAGCGTTCTTCCACCGGGCTCCGAGGTCCTGACTTTC. Residues: CSVLPPGSEVLTF.

V gene TRBV28 combines with J gene TRBJ1-5, with 10 bases fitting TRBD1. Germline CDR1 reads MDHEN; CDR2 reads SYDVKM. V shed 6 bases, J shed 4 bases, and the junction held 9 bases outside the gene matches. The CDR3 has 16 residues. Written as DNA, the CDR3 is TGTGCCAGCAGCCCAATCGGGACAGGGGAAAATCAGCCCCAGCATTTT. Translation gives CASSPIGTGENQPQHF.

This clonotype was detected only a few times. J is TRBJ1-6 and V is TRBV9; D gene ambiguous. Germline values: CDR1 SGDLS, CDR2 YYNGEE. This CDR3 is 12 amino acids long. V was trimmed by 0 bases and J by 7 bases, leaving 2 bases between them. This chain's CDR3 is CASSVGNSPLHF. The CDR3 DNA is TGTGCCAGCAGCGTAGGAAATTCACCCCTCCACTTT.

This clonotype came up once. This sequence joins TRBV20-1 and TRBJ1-2; 8 nucleotides line up with TRBD1. The CDR3 covers 14 residues. Trimming removed 6 bases from V and 4 bases from J; junction bases left unmatched: 10. In germline, CDR1 is DFQATT, CDR2 SNEGSKA (reference sequence). CDR3 protein: CSAPTRQGSYGYTF. The CDR3 nucleotides are TGCAGTGCCCCCACCCGACAGGGGAGCTATGGCTACACCTTC.

The chain combines TRBV20-1 with TRBJ2-3; the D is unclear. CDR3 length: 15 amino acids. Germline CDR1 DFQATT, CDR2 SNEGSKA (reference sequence). V lost 5 bases and J 1 base, leaving 16 bases between the germline ends. CDR3 nucleotides: TGCAGTGCTGAGAGGCCTACGGCTGGCACAGATACGCAGTATTTT. It encodes CSAERPTAGTDTQYF.

This clonotype occurred many times. The chain has TRBV24-1 and TRBJ1-5; D is undetermined. This CDR3 spans 20 amino acids. V lost 5 bases and J lost 2, with 27 bases in between. CDR1 is KGHDR, CDR2 SFDVKD, per germline. The CDR3 DNA follows: TGTGCCACCAGTGTTAGGACGGGCGGTCACAGTATTGGCGGCAATCAGCCCCAGCATTTT. It translates to CATSVRTGGHSIGGNQPQHF.

This clonotype has more than one count but fewer than ten. The chain links TRBV28 to TRBJ2-3, with D perhaps being TRBD1 or TRBD2 (5 bases each). V shed 7 bases and J shed 8 bases, with 10 bases lying between them. Germline CDR1 is MDHEN and CDR2 is SYDVKM. This CDR3 contains 11 residues. The CDR3 nucleotides are TGTGCCAGCACTGGGGACGGTACGCAGTATTTT. Translating gives CASTGDGTQYF.

In the case of this clonotype: A single base separates this from a much larger clone, so it may be a read error. The V and J genes are TRBV10-3 and TRBJ2-5, with D maybe TRBD1 (7 bases). Looked up from germline, CDR1 is ENHRY and CDR2 is SYGVKD. CDR3 length: 14 residues. This chain's CDR3 is CAVSAAGGRETQYF. In DNA form, the CDR3 reads TGTGCCGTCAGTGCCGCAGGGGGGCGAGAGACCCAGTACTTC.

This clonotype was observed a handful of times. V usage is TRBV7-6 and J usage is TRBJ2-7, with D perhaps being TRBD1 or TRBD2 (6 bases each). V was trimmed by 2 bases and J by 5 bases, leaving 10 bases between them. The CDR3 runs 13 residues. Germline-derived CDR1 and CDR2 are SGHVS and FNYEAQ. CDR3 in DNA: TGTGCCAGCAGCTTAAAGGGGGGTCACGAGCAGTACTTC. It encodes CASSLKGGHEQYF. The full variable domain, completed using reference TRBV7-6 and TRBJ2-7, is GAGVSQSPRYKVTKRGQDVALRCDPISGHVSLYWYRQALGQGPEFLTYFNYEAQQDKSGLPNDRFSAERPEGSISTLTIQRTEQRDSAMYRCASSLKGGHEQYFGPGTRLTVT.

This clonotype turned up a few times. The chain joins TRBV12-3 or TRBV12-4 to TRBJ2-5; D tentatively reads TRBD1 or TRBD2 (5 bases each). Trimming removed 6 bases from V and 1 base from J, with 15 bases in between. The CDR3 runs to 15 residues. In nucleotides, the CDR3 is TGTGCCAGCAGCCCCCCGGGACGGCGCCAAGAGACCCAGTACTTC. It encodes CASSPPGRRQETQYF.

This clonotype was found a few times. This chain links TRBV6-4 with TRBJ2-3, with D possibly matching TRBD2 (7 bases). The length of the CDR3 is 17 residues. V was shortened by 0 bases and J by 2 bases, with 15 bases between the two germline ends. Germline V gene lookup returns CDR1 MRHNA and CDR2 SNTAGT. CDR3 sequence: CASSDSGGGVTTDTQYF. DNA of the CDR3: TGTGCCAGCAGTGACTCGGGCGGGGGCGTTACCACAGATACGCAGTATTTT.

This clonotype was recorded many times. DNA of the CDR3: TGTGCCACCTCCCTCAACTATGAGCAGTTCTTC. Amino acid sequence: CATSLNYEQFF. The rearrangement links TRBV6-1 to TRBJ2-1; D gene uncertain. V lost 10 bases and J 8 bases, leaving 12 bases between the germline ends. Germline assignment: CDR1 MNHNS and CDR2 SASEGT. The CDR3 is 11 residues long.